One T cell receptor beta chain is described in this entry. Its antigen remains unidentified. The data belong to a study of cytomegalovirus exposure and HLA in healthy donors. Overall study findings and caveats: In a later analysis, most CMV-associated TCR beta chains appeared HLA-restricted.

V lost 2 bases and J lost 3, with 13 bases in between. Looked up from germline, CDR1 is KGHSH and CDR2 is LQKENI. The CDR3 is made up of 16 amino acids. 13 Jbeta primers and 60 Vbeta primers were used for the PCR. Produced via immunoSEQ multiplex PCR; TCRdb's table is partial and in-frame only. Of 150,000 to 200,000 clones detected, roughly 80% appear once; the ten largest clones hold more than 5.5%. The TCR comes from a man aged 25 to 40 in good health and CMV-seropositive. The material sequenced was PBMCs. The V and J genes are TRBV18 and TRBJ2-2; D not resolved. CDR3 sequence (DNA): TGTGCCAGCTCACCATTGCAGATAACAGACACCGGGGAGCTGTTTTTT. Encoded protein: CASSPLQITDTGELFF. Variable domain in full (rest from reference TRBV18 and TRBJ2-2): NAGVMQNPRHLVRRRGQEARLRCSPMKGHSHVYWYRQLPEEGLKFMVYLQKENIIDESGMPKERFSAEFPKEGPSILRIQQVVRGDSAAYFCASSPLQITDTGELFFGEGSRLTVL.